One and the same sample provided the 13 T cell receptor beta chains below, sequenced in a study of T cell clonotyping in hematopoietic cell transplantation. Repertoires were generated with immunoSEQ multiplex PCR, while TCRdb's copy carries only in-frame clones and drops some. The repertoire holds 15,000 or so clones, with about two thirds as singletons. The material sequenced was PBMCs, taken 30 days after allogeneic stem cell transplant. The receptors come from a male patient aged 45-59 years who had an allogeneic stem cell transplant from an unrelated donor, so T cells may come from the graft donor. Some clones in this sample may be carry-over from other donors' samples.

The rearrangement uses TRBV5-8 and TRBJ1-6; 8 bases fit TRBD1. The CDR3 extends over 14 amino acids. The junction had 3 bases not matched to a gene; V was cut back by 4 bases and J by 6 bases. Germline values: CDR1 SGHTS, CDR2 YDEGEE. The CDR3 nucleotides read TGTGCCAGCAGCCCAGACAGGGGTAATTCACCCCTCCACTTT. This codes for CASSPDRGNSPLHF. Filled out from reference TRBV5-8 and TRBJ1-6, the complete variable domain reads EAGVTQSPTHLIKTRGQQATLRCSPISGHTSVYWYQQALGLGLQFLLWYDEGEERNRGNFPPRFSGRQFPNYSSELNVNALELEDSALYLCASSPDRGNSPLHFGNGTRLTVT.

The chain uses TRBV2 and TRBJ2-5; 7 bases match TRBD2. Germline V lookup: CDR1 SNHLY, CDR2 FYNNEI. The V segment lost 6 bases and the J segment 3 bases; nucleotides outside the gene matches: 1. This CDR3 has 12 residues. CDR3 amino acids: CASRLAEETQYF. CDR3 bases: TGTGCCAGCAGGCTAGCGGAAGAGACCCAGTACTTC.

A single count supports this clone. The CDR3 sequence is CASSSQNMGNQPQHF. The CDR3 DNA follows: TGTGCCAGCAGCTCACAGAATATGGGCAATCAGCCCCAGCATTTT. The V gene is TRBV7-2, the J gene TRBJ1-5; D gene uncertain. Germline V gene lookup returns CDR1 SGHTA and CDR2 FQGNSA. Trimming removed 4 bases from V and 2 bases from J, with 12 bases in between. The CDR3 is made up of 15 amino acids. The whole variable domain, filled in from reference TRBV7-2 and TRBJ1-5, reads GAGVSQSPSNKVTEKGKDVELRCDPISGHTALYWYRQSLGQGLEFLIYFQGNSAPDKSGLPSDRFSAERTGGSVSTLTIQRTQQEDSAVYLCASSSQNMGNQPQHFGDGTRLSIL.

V usage is TRBV7-2 and J usage is TRBJ1-5; D call uncertain. The germline CDR1 and CDR2 sequences are SGHTA and FQGNSA. The CDR3 length is 14 residues. Between the trimmed V and J ends, which lost 1 base and 5 bases, there was a span of 9 bases. The CDR3: CASSLGYRDQPQHF. CDR3 coding DNA: TGTGCCAGCAGCTTAGGTTATAGGGATCAGCCCCAGCATTTT.

This chain connects TRBV9 to TRBJ2-2; TRBD2 might be the D (5 bases). Trimming took off 5 bases at V and 2 bases at J, with 10 bases between the two ends. Germline V gene lookup returns CDR1 SGDLS and CDR2 YYNGEE. This CDR3 comprises 14 residues. The CDR3 nucleotides read TGTGCCAGCAGTGGGAGACAAAACACCGGGGAGCTGTTTTTT. Translating it yields CASSGRQNTGELFF. The whole variable domain, remainder taken from reference TRBV9 and TRBJ2-2, is DSGVTQTPKHLITATGQRVTLRCSPRSGDLSVYWYQQSLDQGLQFLIQYYNGEERAKGNILERFSAQQFPDLHSELNLSSLELGDSALYFCASSGRQNTGELFFGEGSRLTVL.

This clone was observed once. The V call is TRBV30, the J call TRBJ2-3; D gene ambiguous. The CDR3 length is 13 residues. V lost 0 bases, J lost 4 bases, and 8 bases lay in between. Germline CDR1 and CDR2: GTSNPN and SVGIG (reference sequence). CDR3 sequence reads: CAWSVRDADTQYF. The CDR3 bases are TGTGCCTGGAGTGTAAGGGATGCAGATACGCAGTATTTT.

This clone appeared a few times. The CDR3 DNA is TGCGCCAGCAGCTTGAGGGGTGGGACTGAAGCTTTCTTT. The encoded protein is CASSLRGGTEAFF. V is TRBV5-1 and J is TRBJ1-1; D may be TRBD1 (5 bases). The CDR3 contains 13 residues. Trimming removed 1 base at V and 5 bases at J, with 9 bases between. Germline V gene data show CDR1 as SGHRS and CDR2 as YFSETQ.

The chain combines TRBV2 with TRBJ1-6, with D possibly being TRBD1 (6 bases). This CDR3 comprises 14 residues. The V end was cut by 8 bases, the J end by 9 bases, with 17 bases between. The germline V gene encodes CDR1 SNHLY and CDR2 FYNNEI. The CDR3: CASGGAPGGSPLHF. The CDR3 DNA is TGTGCCAGCGGGGGGGCCCCGGGCGGTTCACCCCTCCACTTT.

On this clone itself: At one of its ends the junction is not consistent with the germline gene, which may arise from a read error. The chain carries TRBV4-2 and TRBJ2-7; 9 nucleotides line up with TRBD2. The CDR3 spans 17 residues. Germline CDR1 is LGHNA and CDR2 is YNFKEQ. The CDR3 nucleotides are TGTGCCAGCGGCCAAGAGAAGCGGGGGGCCTTTACCTACGAGCAGTACTTC. This gives the protein CASGQEKRGAFTYEQYF.

V and J are TRBV6-1 and TRBJ2-7; 7 positions agree with TRBD1. This CDR3 region has 13 residues. J gave up 5 bases and V 7 bases, and 8 bases lay outside the gene matches. Germline lookup yields CDR1 MNHNS and CDR2 SASEGT. The CDR3 DNA reads TGTGCCAGCACCGACAGGGCCGTCAACGAGCAGTACTTC. Protein product: CASTDRAVNEQYF.

This rearrangement joins TRBV6-5 to TRBJ2-7; D gene ambiguous. V lost 0 bases to trimming and J lost 0 bases, with 9 bases between them. There are 15 residues in the CDR3. The V gene's germline CDR1 is MNHEY and CDR2 SVGAGI. Written as DNA, the CDR3 is TGTGCCAGCAGTTACTCAGTAGGTCCCTCCTACGAGCAGTACTTC. Translation gives CASSYSVGPSYEQYF.

CDR3 in amino acids: CASSQVLAGGPYEQYF. As DNA, the CDR3 is TGCGCCAGCAGCCAGGTACTAGCGGGAGGGCCCTACGAGCAGTACTTC. The rearrangement links TRBV4-1 to TRBJ2-7, with 13 bases matching TRBD2. V lost 3 bases to trimming and J lost 2 bases; unmatched junction nucleotides: 4. The germline V gene encodes CDR1 MGHRA and CDR2 YSYEKL. There are 16 residues in the CDR3.

The sample holds a few counts of this clone. The J gene is TRBJ2-5, the V gene TRBV7-2; D unresolved. The germline CDR1 and CDR2 sequences are SGHTA and FQGNSA. The V gene lost 6 bases and the J gene lost 4 bases, with 12 bases spanning the gap. The CDR3 runs 13 residues. The DNA of the CDR3 is TGTGCCAGCAGTTATCGGGCAGGAGAGACCCAGTACTTC. Amino acids: CASSYRAGETQYF.